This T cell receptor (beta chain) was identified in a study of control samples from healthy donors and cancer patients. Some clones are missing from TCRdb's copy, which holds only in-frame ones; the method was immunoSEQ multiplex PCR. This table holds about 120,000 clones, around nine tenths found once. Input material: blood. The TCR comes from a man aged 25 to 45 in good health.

The CDR3 reads CASSIADYGYTF. CDR3 nucleotides: TGTGCCAGTAGTATCGCAGACTATGGCTACACCTTC. The chain links TRBV19 to TRBJ1-2; D unresolved. Germline V gene lookup returns CDR1 LNHDA and CDR2 SQIVND (reference sequence). V gave up 3 bases and J gave up 3 bases, with 5 bases separating them. The CDR3 consists of 12 residues.